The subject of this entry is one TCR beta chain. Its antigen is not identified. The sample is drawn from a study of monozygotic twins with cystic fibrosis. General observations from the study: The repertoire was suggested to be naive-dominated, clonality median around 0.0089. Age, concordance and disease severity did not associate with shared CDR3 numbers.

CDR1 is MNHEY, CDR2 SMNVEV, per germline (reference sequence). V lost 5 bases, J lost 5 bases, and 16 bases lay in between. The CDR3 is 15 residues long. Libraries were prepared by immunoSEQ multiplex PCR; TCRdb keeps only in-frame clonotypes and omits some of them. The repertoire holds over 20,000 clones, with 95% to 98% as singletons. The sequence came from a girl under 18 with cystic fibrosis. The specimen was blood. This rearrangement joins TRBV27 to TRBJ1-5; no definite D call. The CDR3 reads CASSPGVVADQPQHF. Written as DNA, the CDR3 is TGTGCCAGCAGTCCCGGGGTGGTGGCGGATCAGCCCCAGCATTTT.